The next 27 T cell receptor beta chains were all read from a single sample in a study of blood T cell repertoires in COVID-19. Sequencing used immunoSEQ multiplex PCR; TCRdb keeps in-frame clones, though not all of them. This sample has 200,000 to 300,000 clones; about 87% occur once, and the top ten carry over 4%. The specimen sequenced was peripheral blood. The receptors derive from a man in his fifties or sixties who had recovered from COVID-19.

The V gene is TRBV5-4, the J gene TRBJ2-2; D gene ambiguous. The V end was cut by 0 bases, the J end by 7 bases, with 7 bases between. Germline lookup yields CDR1 SGHNT and CDR2 YYREEE (reference sequence). This CDR3 has 13 residues. This CDR3 is CASSLERGGELFF. CDR3 nucleotide sequence: TGTGCCAGCAGCTTGGAACGAGGCGGGGAGCTGTTTTTT.

DNA for the CDR3: TGTGCCATCAGGCAGTCCTACGAGCAGTACTTC. Translation gives CAIRQSYEQYF. The chain carries TRBV10-3 and TRBJ2-7; D uncertain. CDR1 is ENHRY, CDR2 SYGVKD, per germline. The CDR3 is 11 residues long. V shed 6 bases and J shed 1 base, with 4 bases lying between them.

The chain carries TRBV20-1 and TRBJ1-2, with TRBD1 matching 7 bases. J lost 8 bases, V lost 3 bases, and 9 bases had no gene match. Looked up from germline, CDR1 is DFQATT and CDR2 is SNEGSKA (reference sequence). This CDR3 is built from 13 residues. CDR3 DNA: TGCAGTGCTAGTTCCGTACAGGGGACAGGCTACACCTTC. Protein product: CSASSVQGTGYTF.

The genes are TRBV6-6 and TRBJ2-1; 9 bases fit TRBD1. Germline V lookup: CDR1 MNHNY, CDR2 SVGAGI (reference sequence). J lost 6 bases, V lost 5 bases, and 11 bases had no gene match. This CDR3 is built from 16 residues. The CDR3 region has the DNA TGTGCCAGCAGTCCCCGGGACAGGGTCCTTGCCAATGAGCAGTTCTTC. Translated, it gives CASSPRDRVLANEQFF.

The genes are TRBV6-2 or TRBV6-3 and TRBJ2-4, with TRBD1 matching over 8 bases. The CDR3 is 12 residues long. Germline V CDR1 and CDR2: MNHEY, SVGEGT. The V gene end was trimmed by 0 bases and the J gene end by 15 bases; junction bases not matched to a gene: 4. The CDR3 region has the DNA TGTGCCAGCAGTTACTCGACAGGGGACGCGTACTTC. It is translated as CASSYSTGDAYF.

The V call is TRBV2, the J call TRBJ2-3; 11 bases fit TRBD2. This CDR3 has 14 amino acids. V gave up 8 bases and J gave up 6 bases; unmatched junction bases: 7. Germline assignment: CDR1 SNHLY and CDR2 FYNNEI. The CDR3 reads CASLGGLAGDTQYF. The CDR3 nucleotides read TGTGCCAGCCTTGGAGGACTAGCGGGTGATACGCAGTATTTT.

V usage is TRBV25-1 and J usage is TRBJ1-2, with 7 nucleotides matching TRBD1. From germline, CDR1 is MGHDK and CDR2 SYGVNS. The CDR3 covers 16 residues. V lost 4 bases and J lost 3; bases outside the gene matches: 11. The CDR3 bases are TGTGCCAGCAGTGCTGCTAACAGGGGACCCCACTATGGCTACACCTTC. This gives the protein CASSAANRGPHYGYTF.

The chain couples TRBV5-5 to TRBJ2-3; 7 bases line up with TRBD2. Germline trimming cut 4 bases from V and 3 bases from J; bases unmatched to any gene: 14. In germline, CDR1 is SGHKS, CDR2 YYEKEE (reference sequence). This CDR3 has 17 residues. The CDR3 DNA is TGTGCCAGCAGCATAAGCCGACTAGCCGGGAGAACAGATACGCAGTATTTT. It encodes CASSISRLAGRTDTQYF.

The chain uses TRBV5-1 and TRBJ2-7; TRBD2 might be the D (5 bases). V dropped 4 bases and J dropped 7 bases, with 18 bases sitting between them. This CDR3 is 14 amino acids long. Germline assignment: CDR1 SGHRS and CDR2 YFSETQ. For the CDR3, the DNA is TGCGCCAGCAGCCCCGGACTCCTTGTTGATGAGCAGTACTTC. Translation: CASSPGLLVDEQYF.

The chain recombines TRBV19 with TRBJ2-3; 11 nucleotides align to TRBD2. V gave up 4 bases and J gave up 2 bases; unmatched junction bases: 5. This CDR3 has 16 amino acids. Germline-derived CDR1 and CDR2 are LNHDA and SQIVND (reference sequence). In DNA form, the CDR3 reads TGTGCCAGTAGTACTAGCGGGGGGACGTACACAGATACGCAGTATTTT. Translation gives CASSTSGGTYTDTQYF. The complete variable domain, with remaining parts taken from reference TRBV19 and TRBJ2-3, reads DGGITQSPKYLFRKEGQNVTLSCEQNLNHDAMYWYRQDPGQGLRLIYYSQIVNDFQKGDIAEGYSVSREKKESFPLTVTSAQKNPTAFYLCASSTSGGTYTDTQYFGPGTRLTVL.

V is TRBV4-1 and J is TRBJ1-2; a possible D gene is TRBD1 (6 bases). CDR3 length: 15 residues. The ends were cut back, 0 bases at V and 6 bases at J, with 14 bases in the middle. Germline CDR1 MGHRA, CDR2 YSYEKL. The CDR3 protein is CASSQDGGPGDGYTF. The CDR3 bases are TGCGCCAGCAGCCAAGATGGGGGCCCAGGGGATGGCTACACCTTC.

The V call is TRBV2, the J call TRBJ2-7; TRBD1 agrees at 12 bases. CDR3 length: 14 residues. Trimming at V came to 6 bases and at J to 4 bases, leaving 4 bases not matched to a gene. From germline, CDR1 is SNHLY and CDR2 FYNNEI. CDR3 sequence: CASSGTGGLYEQYF. In nucleotides, the CDR3 is TGTGCCAGCAGCGGGACAGGGGGCTTATACGAGCAGTACTTC.

Written as DNA, the CDR3 is TGTGCCTTAAAGGACAGGGCGAAGACGGATACGCAGTATTTT. Translating gives CALKDRAKTDTQYF. The chain combines TRBV5-4 with TRBJ2-3; TRBD1 agrees at 8 bases. The germline V gene has CDR1 SGHNT and CDR2 YYREEE (reference sequence). The CDR3 totals 14 residues. The V and J ends lost 10 bases and 6 bases, in that order; junction bases with no gene match: 13. The full variable domain, its missing parts supplied by reference TRBV5-4 and TRBJ2-3, is ETGVTQSPTHLIKTRGQQVTLRCSSQSGHNTVSWYQQALGQGPQFIFQYYREEENGRGNFPPRFSGLQFPNYSSELNVNALELDDSALYLCALKDRAKTDTQYFGPGTRLTVL.

The rearrangement links TRBV12-3 or TRBV12-4 to TRBJ2-1; 8 bases agree with TRBD2. This CDR3 contains 13 residues. Germline trimming cut 5 bases from V and 6 bases from J; bases unmatched to any gene: 3. Here the CDR3 reads CASSAGGRNEQFF. In DNA form, the CDR3 reads TGTGCCAGCAGTGCGGGGGGCCGCAATGAGCAGTTCTTC.

This chain links TRBV5-6 with TRBJ1-2; 10 nucleotides line up with TRBD1. The CDR3 totals 15 residues. Germline V gene lookup returns CDR1 SGHDT and CDR2 YYEEEE. Trimming at V came to 1 base and at J to 8 bases, leaving 8 bases not matched to a gene. The CDR3 here is CASSLLGQGRNGYTF. CDR3 sequence (DNA): TGTGCCAGCAGCTTGTTGGGACAGGGGAGGAACGGCTACACCTTC.

The chain recombines TRBV3-1 (or the pseudogene TRBV3-2) with TRBJ1-1, with D unresolved. Germline CDR1 is LGHDT and CDR2 is YNNKEL (reference sequence). The germline V and J ends were trimmed by 6 bases and 3 bases, with 8 bases remaining between them. CDR3 size: 12 residues. The CDR3 loop reads CASSRVDTEAFF. CDR3 DNA: TGTGCCAGCAGTCGGGTGGACACTGAAGCTTTCTTT.

The V and J genes are TRBV7-9 and TRBJ1-4; D gene ambiguous. The CDR3 runs 15 residues. Germline V gene sequence: CDR1 SEHNR, CDR2 FQNEAQ (reference sequence). V was pared by 4 bases and J by 8 bases, with 17 bases between. CDR3 sequence (DNA): TGTGCCAGCAGCTCGCCGACACCCAGGCTGGAAAAACTGTTTTTT. It is translated as CASSSPTPRLEKLFF.

The rearrangement uses TRBV25-1 and TRBJ2-1; 11 positions match TRBD1. The V gene end was trimmed by 5 bases and the J gene end by 4 bases; junction bases not matched to a gene: 7. Germline V gives CDR1 MGHDK, CDR2 SYGVNS. This CDR3 has 16 amino acids. The CDR3 region is CASSFRTGGTYNEQFF. CDR3 nucleotide sequence: TGTGCCAGCAGTTTCCGGACAGGGGGCACTTACAATGAGCAGTTCTTC.

The chain joins TRBV5-1 to TRBJ2-2; a weak D match, TRBD1 (6 bases). The CDR3 contains 14 residues. CDR1 is SGHRS, CDR2 YFSETQ, per germline. V was pared by 1 base and J by 7 bases, with 11 bases between. The CDR3 is CASSLTGTSGELFF. The CDR3 DNA sequence: TGCGCCAGCAGCTTGACAGGGACCAGCGGGGAGCTGTTTTTT.

V and J are TRBV9 and TRBJ1-3, with D possibly matching TRBD1 (6 bases). V was clipped by 5 bases and J by 11 bases, with 17 bases between them. The germline gives CDR1 SGDLS, CDR2 YYNGEE. CDR3 length: 13 residues. The CDR3 DNA reads as TGTGCCAGCAGGAGAGCGGGGGGACACGCCATATATTTT. Its translation is CASRRAGGHAIYF.

The chain joins TRBV10-3 to TRBJ1-1, with 9 bases matching TRBD1. The CDR3 length is 13 residues. The germline V gene encodes CDR1 ENHRY and CDR2 SYGVKD. J lost 2 bases, V lost 6 bases, and 1 base had no gene match. CDR3 DNA sequence: TGTGCCATCAGGGGACAGGGAAACACTGAAGCTTTCTTT. This sequence encodes CAIRGQGNTEAFF.

The CDR3 sequence is CSASPGGAGTEAFF. In nucleotides, the CDR3 is TGCAGTGCTAGTCCAGGGGGCGCGGGCACTGAAGCTTTCTTT. The chain employs TRBV20-1 and TRBJ1-1; 8 positions match TRBD1. The CDR3 spans 14 residues. Germline assignment: CDR1 DFQATT and CDR2 SNEGSKA (reference sequence). After removal of 3 bases from V and 4 bases from J, the junction contained 7 bases not matched to a gene.

V gene TRBV2 combines with J gene TRBJ1-2; D is possibly TRBD1 (5 bases). Trimming stripped 6 bases from V and 4 bases from J, with 12 bases between. CDR3 length: 13 amino acids. The V gene's germline CDR1 is SNHLY and CDR2 FYNNEI. The CDR3 spells CASRSDRGYGYTF. CDR3 DNA: TGTGCCAGCAGAAGCGACAGAGGCTATGGCTACACCTTC.

The V gene is TRBV6-5, the J gene TRBJ2-3, with TRBD2 identical over 11 bases. This CDR3 has 15 amino acids. CDR1 and CDR2 from the germline V gene are MNHEY and SVGAGI. Trimming removed 5 bases from V and 1 base from J; junction bases left unmatched: 2. This CDR3 reads CASSPLAGGTDTQYF. The DNA of the CDR3 is TGTGCCAGCAGTCCACTAGCGGGGGGCACAGATACGCAGTATTTT.

The chain employs TRBV6-5 and TRBJ1-2; 7 nucleotides align to TRBD1. The germline V gene has CDR1 MNHEY and CDR2 SVGAGI. The CDR3 is 13 amino acids. J gave up 4 bases and V 8 bases, and 7 bases lay outside the gene matches. The DNA for the CDR3 is TGTGCCAGCCGACAGGGCCTTACCTATGGCTACACCTTC. It codes for CASRQGLTYGYTF.

The rearrangement uses TRBV9 and TRBJ1-1; possible D gene TRBD1, 6 bases. V shed 0 bases and J shed 3 bases, with 18 bases lying between them. The CDR3 is made up of 17 amino acids. CDR1 and CDR2 from the germline V gene are SGDLS and YYNGEE. The CDR3 loop is CASSVDTGTFKYTEAFF. The CDR3 DNA reads as TGTGCCAGCAGCGTAGATACAGGGACATTTAAGTACACTGAAGCTTTCTTT.

The rearrangement uses TRBV6-5 and TRBJ2-1; 7 bases align to TRBD2. CDR3 length equals 16 residues. Germline loops: CDR1 MNHEY, CDR2 SVGAGI. Trimming at V came to 4 bases and at J to 0 bases, leaving 6 bases not matched to a gene. CDR3 nucleotides: TGTGCCAGCAGTTTTAAGGGCGGGGGCTCCTACAATGAGCAGTTCTTC. Encoded protein: CASSFKGGGSYNEQFF.